The source of this T cell receptor beta chain is a study of cytomegalovirus exposure and HLA in healthy donors. Study-level findings and limits: Most TCR beta V segments were productive about 87% or about 30% of the time in an earlier analysis. For presence/absence analyses, sequencing depth was assumed to be roughly uniform across donors.

PCR employed 60 Vbeta and 13 Jbeta primers. Original processing methods: Among the unique TCR beta chains that a later analysis counted, about 85 million in all, around 11 million were shared. TCRdb's copy holds only in-frame clones and misses some; the assay was immunoSEQ multiplex PCR. From that table come the V and J calls and clone size; the DNA was used to work out D and trimming. The table has approximately 100,000 clones, less than 9.5% seen once. This clone was detected a few times. Its antigen is currently unknown. The V and J ends lost 2 bases and 5 bases respectively, with 12 bases between them. The CDR3 extends over 14 amino acids. In germline, CDR1 is MNHEY, CDR2 SMNVEV (reference sequence).

Sequencing input: PBMCs. The genes are TRBV27 and TRBJ1-1; the D is unclear. The TCR originated in a man between 50 and 59 years old in good health and CMV-seropositive. CDR3 loop: CASSLGASGTEAFF. The CDR3, as DNA: TGTGCCAGCAGTTTAGGTGCGTCGGGGACTGAAGCTTTCTTT.